These T cell receptor beta chains were read from a single sample in a study of shared T cell receptors in the human thymus. Data came from immunoSEQ multiplex PCR; TCRdb stores just in-frame clones and leaves some out. The sample holds 540,000 or so clones, about 84% seen once. These records were also assigned to another study, of human thymus T cells.

Source material: thymocytes. These receptors were taken from a boy under two years old with a congenital heart defect. The CDR3 runs from the conserved cysteine through the conserved F or W. A D gene is named only where the DNA matches it firmly. The size field is filled for only some rows; it gives once, few, many or a size class.

-	-	TRBV29-1	TRBJ1-1	CSVATVSNTEAFF	TGCAGCGTAGCGACAGTCTCGAACACTGAAGCTTTCTTT
TRBD1	-	TRBV4-2	TRBJ1-2	CASSQPTGGSYGYTF	TGTGCCAGCAGCCAACCGACAGGGGGCTCCTATGGCTACACCTTC
TRBD2	-	TRBV9	TRBJ2-1	CASSEGIAGLIYNEQFF	TGTGCCAGCAGCGAGGGAATAGCGGGGTTAATCTACAATGAGCAGTTCTTC
-	-	TRBV27	TRBJ1-1	CASSMGTQVMNTEAFF	TGTGCCAGCAGTATGGGGACACAGGTAATGAACACTGAAGCTTTCTTT
-	-	TRBV14	TRBJ2-1	CASSQRPVAGGHEQFF	TGTGCCAGCAGCCAAAGGCCTGTCGCCGGAGGCCATGAGCAGTTCTTC
-	-	TRBV4-3	TRBJ1-5	CASSQDVSGDQPQHF	TGCGCCAGCAGCCAAGATGTATCAGGGGATCAGCCCCAGCATTTT
TRBD1	-	TRBV6-5	TRBJ2-7	CASSLGQGEDF	TGTGCCAGCAGTTTGGGACAGGGTGAGGACTTC
TRBD1	-	TRBV2	TRBJ2-5	CASSPGQGGTQYF	TGTGCCAGCAGTCCGGGACAGGGAGGGACCCAGTACTTC
TRBD2	-	TRBV30	TRBJ2-5	CAWSLPGLAGGRETQYF	TGTGCCTGGAGTCTTCCGGGACTAGCGGGAGGTCGAGAGACCCAGTACTTC
-	few	TRBV12-5	TRBJ2-3	CASGLPGAREADTQYF	TGTGCTAGTGGTTTGCCAGGGGCCCGGGAGGCAGATACGCAGTATTTT
TRBD1	-	TRBV28	TRBJ1-1	CASTPRTGITEAFF	TGTGCCAGCACCCCCCGGACAGGGATCACTGAAGCTTTCTTT
TRBD1	-	TRBV5-1	TRBJ2-2	CASSSHDRGHRTNTGELFF	TGCGCCAGCAGTTCCCATGACAGGGGGCATAGGACGAACACCGGGGAGCTGTTTTTT
-	once	TRBV7-9	TRBJ1-5	CASSSDSSSQPQHF	TGTGCCAGCAGCTCCGACAGTAGTTCACAGCCCCAGCATTTT
-	-	TRBV4-2	TRBJ1-1	CASSQDWEYTHPFF	TGTGCCAGCAGCCAAGATTGGGAGTACACCCACCCATTCTTT
TRBD1	-	TRBV7-2	TRBJ1-5	CASSPGTVAQPQHF	TGTGCCAGCAGCCCCGGGACAGTGGCCCAGCCCCAGCATTTT
-	-	TRBV14	TRBJ2-7	CASSQVVSGALREQYF	TGTGCCAGCAGCCAAGTTGTTTCCGGAGCTCTACGAGAGCAGTACTTC
TRBD1	-	TRBV10-3	TRBJ1-3	CAISPRTGSSGNTIYF	TGTGCCATCAGCCCCCGGACAGGGTCCTCTGGAAACACCATATATTTT
-	-	TRBV30	TRBJ2-2	CAWSVRGSENTGELFF	TGTGCCTGGAGTGTACGGGGTAGCGAGAACACCGGGGAGCTGTTTTTT
TRBD2	few	TRBV4-1	TRBJ2-7	CASSQDGGLAGANYEQYF	TGCGCCAGCAGCCAAGATGGGGGACTAGCGGGAGCTAACTACGAGCAGTACTTC
TRBD2	-	TRBV30	TRBJ2-3	CAWGTSGRKTDTQYF	TGTGCCTGGGGGACTAGCGGGAGGAAAACAGATACGCAGTATTTT
-	-	TRBV14	TRBJ2-7	CASSRGSTITYEQYF	TGTGCCAGCAGCAGAGGTAGTACCATAACCTACGAGCAGTACTTC
TRBD1	-	TRBV5-5	TRBJ2-7	CASSFRDRDYEQYF	TGTGCCAGCAGCTTTCGAGACAGGGACTACGAGCAGTACTTC
TRBD1	few	TRBV6-5	TRBJ2-7	CASQTGSLDEQYF	TGTGCCAGTCAGACAGGGAGCCTTGACGAGCAGTACTTC
-	few	TRBV11-2	TRBJ2-5	CASSEGGETQYF	TGTGCCAGCAGCGAGGGTGGAGAGACCCAGTACTTC
-	few	TRBV11-3	TRBJ2-7	CASSLLSEYSYEQYF	TGTGCCAGCAGCTTACTCTCTGAGTACTCCTACGAGCAGTACTTC
-	-	TRBV5-6	TRBJ2-1	CASSLRLDEQFF	TGTGCCAGCAGCCTCCGACTAGACGAGCAGTTCTTC
-	few	TRBV10-3	TRBJ1-1	CAISQQGANTEAFF	TGTGCCATCAGCCAACAGGGCGCTAACACTGAAGCTTTCTTT
-	few	TRBV7-2	TRBJ1-3	CASSPPVGVGGNTIYF	TGTGCCAGCAGCCCGCCCGTAGGGGTGGGGGGAAACACCATATATTTT
TRBD1	once	TRBV6-5	TRBJ1-5	CASRPTGGGQPQHF	TGTGCCAGCAGGCCGACAGGGGGCGGGCAGCCCCAGCATTTT
TRBD2	few	TRBV19	TRBJ2-7	CASSIKNGGRETYEQYF	TGTGCCAGTAGTATAAAAAACGGAGGGAGGGAAACCTACGAGCAGTACTTC
-	few	TRBV30	TRBJ1-4	CAWRDGQAGQREKLFF	TGTGCCTGGAGGGACGGCCAAGCAGGGCAGAGGGAAAAACTGTTTTTT
-	-	TRBV9	TRBJ1-1	CAIPAGGNTEAFF	TGTGCCATCCCAGCGGGCGGGAACACTGAAGCTTTCTTT
TRBD1	once	TRBV5-4	TRBJ2-7	CASSLGTGTGAYEQYF	TGTGCCAGCAGCTTGGGGACTGGGACAGGGGCCTACGAGCAGTACTTC
-	-	TRBV6-6	TRBJ2-7	CASSYLQGEYEQYF	TGTGCCAGCAGTTACCTACAGGGAGAATACGAGCAGTACTTC
TRBD2	-	TRBV11-2	TRBJ2-3	CASSLEGGWRLAGMADTQYF	TGTGCCAGCAGCTTAGAGGGGGGATGGAGACTAGCGGGGATGGCAGATACGCAGTATTTT
TRBD2	-	TRBV9	TRBJ2-1	CASSVSGRDNEQFF	TGTGCCAGCAGCGTGAGCGGGAGGGACAATGAGCAGTTCTTC
TRBD1	few	TRBV19	TRBJ2-5	CASSTRGRETQYF	TGTGCCAGTAGTACCAGGGGGCGGGAGACCCAGTACTTC
-	-	TRBV19	TRBJ1-4	CASSMPLTGLNEKLFF	TGTGCCAGTAGTATGCCGCTTACAGGCCTTAATGAAAAACTGTTTTTT
-	-	TRBV4-3	TRBJ1-1	CASSPSYRVWTEAFF	TGCGCCAGCAGCCCAAGTTACAGGGTTTGGACTGAAGCTTTCTTT
-	-	TRBV4-3	TRBJ2-5	CASSQAEGGETQYF	TGCGCCAGCAGCCAAGCGGAGGGTGGTGAGACCCAGTACTTC
-	-	TRBV10-3	TRBJ2-1	CAIMERAGVDEQFF	TGTGCCATCATGGAGCGAGCGGGTGTTGATGAGCAGTTCTTC
-	-	TRBV2	TRBJ2-7	CASDVCRVSSYEQYF	TGTGCCAGCGATGTGTGCAGGGTTTCTTCCTACGAGCAGTACTTC
-	-	TRBV7-6	TRBJ1-2	CASSQHQGHYGYTF	TGTGCCAGCAGCCAGCATCAGGGGCACTATGGCTACACCTTC
TRBD1	-	TRBV27	TRBJ2-7	CATPDRRSYEQYF	TGTGCCACCCCGGACAGGCGGTCCTACGAGCAGTACTTC
-	-	TRBV28	TRBJ2-7	CASKRGSSYEQYF	TGTGCCAGTAAAAGGGGTTCCTCCTACGAGCAGTACTTC
-	-	TRBV7-6	TRBJ2-3	CASSPGHTTDTQYF	TGTGCCAGCAGCCCCGGACATACCACAGATACGCAGTATTTT
TRBD1	-	TRBV6-6	TRBJ1-1	CASTPRGQGYAEAFF	TGTGCCAGCACCCCGCGGGGACAGGGATATGCTGAAGCTTTCTTT
-	-	TRBV15	TRBJ2-1	CATSRDTATPAHNEQFF	TGTGCCACCAGCAGAGATACAGCCACACCAGCCCACAATGAGCAGTTCTTC